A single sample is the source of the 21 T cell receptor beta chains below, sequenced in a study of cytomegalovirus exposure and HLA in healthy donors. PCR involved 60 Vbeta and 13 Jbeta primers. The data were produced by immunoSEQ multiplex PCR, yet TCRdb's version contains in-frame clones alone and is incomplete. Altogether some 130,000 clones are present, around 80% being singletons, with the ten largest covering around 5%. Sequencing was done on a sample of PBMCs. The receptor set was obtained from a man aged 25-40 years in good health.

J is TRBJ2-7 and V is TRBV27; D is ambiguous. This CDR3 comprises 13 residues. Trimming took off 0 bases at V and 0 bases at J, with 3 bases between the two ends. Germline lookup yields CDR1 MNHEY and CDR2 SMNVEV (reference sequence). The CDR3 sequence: CASSLSRSYEQYF. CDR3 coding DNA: TGTGCCAGCAGTTTATCTCGCTCCTACGAGCAGTACTTC.

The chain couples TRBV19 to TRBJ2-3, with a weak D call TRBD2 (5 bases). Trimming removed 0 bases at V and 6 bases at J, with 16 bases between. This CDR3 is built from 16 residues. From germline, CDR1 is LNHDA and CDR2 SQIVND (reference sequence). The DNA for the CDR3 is TGTGCCAGTAGTATAGAGACTAACACAATCAGGGATACGCAGTATTTT. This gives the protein CASSIETNTIRDTQYF.

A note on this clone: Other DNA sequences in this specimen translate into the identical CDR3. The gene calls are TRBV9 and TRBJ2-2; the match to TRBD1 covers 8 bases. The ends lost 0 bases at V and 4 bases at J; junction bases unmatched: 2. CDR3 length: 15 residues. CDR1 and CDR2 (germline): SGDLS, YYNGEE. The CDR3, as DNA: TGTGCCAGCAGCGTAGTACAGGGGGGCACCGGGGAGCTGTTTTTT. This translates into CASSVVQGGTGELFF.

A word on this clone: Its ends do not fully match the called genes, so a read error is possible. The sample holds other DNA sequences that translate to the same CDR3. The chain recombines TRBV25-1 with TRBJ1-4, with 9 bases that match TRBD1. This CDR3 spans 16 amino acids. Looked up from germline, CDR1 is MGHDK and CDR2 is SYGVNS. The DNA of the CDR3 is TGTGCCAGCAGTGATGTACAGGGGGCAACTAATGAAAAGCTGTTTTTT. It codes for CASSDVQGATNEKLFF.

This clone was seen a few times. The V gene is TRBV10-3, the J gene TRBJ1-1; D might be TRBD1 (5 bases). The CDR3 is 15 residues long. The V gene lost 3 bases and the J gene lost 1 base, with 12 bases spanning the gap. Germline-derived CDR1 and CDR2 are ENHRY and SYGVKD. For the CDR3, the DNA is TGTGCCATCAGTGAAAGACAACAGGCGAACACTGAAGCTTTCTTT. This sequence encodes CAISERQQANTEAFF.

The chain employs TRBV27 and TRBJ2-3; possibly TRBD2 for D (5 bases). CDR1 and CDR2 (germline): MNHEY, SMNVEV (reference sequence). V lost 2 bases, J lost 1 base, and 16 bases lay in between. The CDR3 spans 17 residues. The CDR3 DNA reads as TGTGCCAGCAGTTTAAGGTCTGGCGGGCGCCGCACAGATACGCAGTATTTT. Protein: CASSLRSGGRRTDTQYF.

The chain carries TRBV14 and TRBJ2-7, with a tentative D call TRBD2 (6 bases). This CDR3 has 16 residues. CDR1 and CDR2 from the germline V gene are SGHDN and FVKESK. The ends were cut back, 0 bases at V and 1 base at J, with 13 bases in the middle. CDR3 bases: TGTGCCAGCAGCCAAGATTGGGCAGGGACTTCCTACGAGCAGTACTTC. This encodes CASSQDWAGTSYEQYF.

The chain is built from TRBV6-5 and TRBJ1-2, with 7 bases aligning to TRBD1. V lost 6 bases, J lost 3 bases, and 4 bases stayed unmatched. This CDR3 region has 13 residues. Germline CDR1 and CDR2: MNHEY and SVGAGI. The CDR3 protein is CASRPTGDYGYTF. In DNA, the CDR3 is TGTGCCAGCAGACCCACAGGGGACTATGGCTACACCTTC.

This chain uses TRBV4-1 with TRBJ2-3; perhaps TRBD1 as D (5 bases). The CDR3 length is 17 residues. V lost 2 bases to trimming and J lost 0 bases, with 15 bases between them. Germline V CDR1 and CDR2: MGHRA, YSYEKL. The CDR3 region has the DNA TGCGCCAGCAGCCAACATTCCCGACAGCAGAGCACAGATACGCAGTATTTT. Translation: CASSQHSRQQSTDTQYF.

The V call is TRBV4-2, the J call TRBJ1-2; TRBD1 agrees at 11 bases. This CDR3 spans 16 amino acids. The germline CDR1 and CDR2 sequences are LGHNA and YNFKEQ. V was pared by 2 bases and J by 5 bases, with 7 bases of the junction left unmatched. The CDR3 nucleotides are TGTGCCAGCAGCCAAACGGGGACAGGGGGAGGTTATGGCTACACCTTC. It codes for CASSQTGTGGGYGYTF.

The CDR3 nucleotides are TGTGCCAGCAGTTACGCGGGAGAAGTCTACGAGCAGTACTTC. Translation: CASSYAGEVYEQYF. The chain recombines TRBV6-5 with TRBJ2-7; 7 positions match TRBD2. The germline CDR1 and CDR2 sequences are MNHEY and SVGAGI. The CDR3 is made up of 14 amino acids. After removal of 2 bases from V and 3 bases from J, the junction contained 4 bases not matched to a gene.

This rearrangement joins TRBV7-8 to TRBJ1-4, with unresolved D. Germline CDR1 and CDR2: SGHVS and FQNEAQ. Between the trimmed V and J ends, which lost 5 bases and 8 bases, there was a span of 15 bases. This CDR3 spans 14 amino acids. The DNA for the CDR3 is TGTGCCAGCAGCCCTTTCTTGACCAGGGAAAAACTGTTTTTT. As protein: CASSPFLTREKLFF.

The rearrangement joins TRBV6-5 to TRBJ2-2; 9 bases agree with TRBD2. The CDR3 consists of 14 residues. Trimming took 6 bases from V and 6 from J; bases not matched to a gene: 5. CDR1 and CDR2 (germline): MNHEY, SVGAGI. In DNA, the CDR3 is TGTGCCAGCAGATATAGCGGGAGTGCCGGGGAGCTGTTTTTT. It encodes CASRYSGSAGELFF.

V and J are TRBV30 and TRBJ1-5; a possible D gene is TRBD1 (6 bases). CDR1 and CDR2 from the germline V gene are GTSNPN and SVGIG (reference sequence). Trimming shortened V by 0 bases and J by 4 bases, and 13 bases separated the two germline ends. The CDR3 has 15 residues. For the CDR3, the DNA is TGTGCCTGGAGTGTACTCGACAGGCCAAATCAGCCCCAGCATTTT. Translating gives CAWSVLDRPNQPQHF.

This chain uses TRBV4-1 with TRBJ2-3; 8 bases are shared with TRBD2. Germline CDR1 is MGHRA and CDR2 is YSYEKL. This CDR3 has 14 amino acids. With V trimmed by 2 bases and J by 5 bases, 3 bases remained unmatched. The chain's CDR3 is CASSQFSGRDTQYF. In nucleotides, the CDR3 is TGCGCCAGCAGCCAATTCAGCGGGAGAGATACGCAGTATTTT.

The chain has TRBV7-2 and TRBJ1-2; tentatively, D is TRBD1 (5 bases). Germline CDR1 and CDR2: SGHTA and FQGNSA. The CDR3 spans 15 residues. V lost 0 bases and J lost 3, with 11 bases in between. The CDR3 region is CASSLAVGGDYGYTF. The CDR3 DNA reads TGTGCCAGCAGCTTAGCGGTTGGGGGGGACTATGGCTACACCTTC.

The CDR3 is CSVEWGGAFF. CDR3 nucleotides: TGCAGCGTTGAATGGGGGGGAGCTTTCTTT. J is TRBJ1-1 and V is TRBV29-1; TRBD1 is a possible D gene (5 bases). CDR3 length equals 10 residues. Germline loops: CDR1 SQVTM, CDR2 ANQGSEA. V was pared by 2 bases and J by 10 bases, with 8 bases between.

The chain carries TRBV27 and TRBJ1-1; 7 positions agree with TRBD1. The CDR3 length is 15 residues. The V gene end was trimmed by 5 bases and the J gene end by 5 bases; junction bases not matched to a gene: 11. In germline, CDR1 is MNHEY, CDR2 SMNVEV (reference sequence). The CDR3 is CASSQTGRVRTEAFF. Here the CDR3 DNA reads TGTGCCAGCAGTCAGACAGGGCGCGTCAGGACTGAAGCTTTCTTT.

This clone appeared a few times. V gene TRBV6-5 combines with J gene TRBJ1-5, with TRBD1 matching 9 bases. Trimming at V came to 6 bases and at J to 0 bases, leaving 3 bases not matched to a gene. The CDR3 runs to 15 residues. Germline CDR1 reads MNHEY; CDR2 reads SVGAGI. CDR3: CASSKTGGSNQPQHF. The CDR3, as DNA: TGTGCCAGCAGCAAGACAGGGGGTAGCAATCAGCCCCAGCATTTT.

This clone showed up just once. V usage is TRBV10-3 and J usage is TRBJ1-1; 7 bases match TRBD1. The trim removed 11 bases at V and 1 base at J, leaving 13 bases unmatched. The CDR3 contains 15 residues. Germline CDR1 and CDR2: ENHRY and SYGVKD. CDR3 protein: CACSGPGGRNTEAFF. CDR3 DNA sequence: TGTGCCTGCTCCGGGCCAGGGGGGAGGAACACTGAAGCTTTCTTT.

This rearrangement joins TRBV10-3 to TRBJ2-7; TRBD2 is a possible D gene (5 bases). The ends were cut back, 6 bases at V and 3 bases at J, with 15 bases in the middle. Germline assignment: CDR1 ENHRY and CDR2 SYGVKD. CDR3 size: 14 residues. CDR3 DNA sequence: TGTGCCATCAGCGAGGACTCCTTCAACTACGAGCAGTACTTC. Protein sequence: CAISEDSFNYEQYF.